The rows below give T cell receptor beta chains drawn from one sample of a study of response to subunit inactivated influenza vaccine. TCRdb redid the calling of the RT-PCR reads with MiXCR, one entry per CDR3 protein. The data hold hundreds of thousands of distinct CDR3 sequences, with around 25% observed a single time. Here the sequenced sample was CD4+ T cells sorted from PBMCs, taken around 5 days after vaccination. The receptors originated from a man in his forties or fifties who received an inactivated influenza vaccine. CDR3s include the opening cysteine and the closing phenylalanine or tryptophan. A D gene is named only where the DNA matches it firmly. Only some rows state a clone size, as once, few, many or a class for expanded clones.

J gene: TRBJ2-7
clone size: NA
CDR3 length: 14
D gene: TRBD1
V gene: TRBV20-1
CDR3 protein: CSARDPTGVYEQYF
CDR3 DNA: TGCAGTGCTAGAGACCCGACAGGGGTCTACGAGCAGTACTTC

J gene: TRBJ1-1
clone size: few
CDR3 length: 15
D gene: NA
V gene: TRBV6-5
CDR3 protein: CASSYSLGMNTEAFF
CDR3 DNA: TGTGCCAGCAGTTACTCCCTAGGAATGAACACTGAAGCTTTCTTT

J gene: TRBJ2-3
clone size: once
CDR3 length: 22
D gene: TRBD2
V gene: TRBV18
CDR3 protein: CARSPRAGVLAGGPGDTDTQYF
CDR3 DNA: TGTGCCAGATCACCTAGAGCCGGGGTACTAGCGGGAGGGCCCGGTGACACAGATACGCAGTATTTT

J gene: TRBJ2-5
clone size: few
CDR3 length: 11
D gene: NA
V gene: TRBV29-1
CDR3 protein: CSVGGQETQYF
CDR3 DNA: TGCAGCGTTGGCGGACAAGAGACCCAGTACTTC

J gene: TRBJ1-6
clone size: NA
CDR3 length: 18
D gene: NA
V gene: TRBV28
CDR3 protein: CASSLEGRQFRRGSPLHF
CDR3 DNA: TGTGCCAGCAGTTTAGAGGGTCGACAGTTCCGGAGAGGTTCACCCCTCCACTTT

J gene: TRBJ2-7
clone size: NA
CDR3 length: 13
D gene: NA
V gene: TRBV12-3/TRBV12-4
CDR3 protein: CASSPLGGGEQYF
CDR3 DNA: TGTGCCAGCAGTCCTTTGGGAGGTGGCGAGCAGTACTTC

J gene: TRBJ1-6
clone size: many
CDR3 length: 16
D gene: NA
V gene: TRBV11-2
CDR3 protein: CASSLVSGPRHPPLHF
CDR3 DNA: TGTGCCAGCAGCTTAGTCTCCGGGCCGCGTCACCCACCCCTCCACTTT

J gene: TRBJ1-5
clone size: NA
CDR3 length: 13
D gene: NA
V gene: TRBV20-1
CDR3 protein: CSASQNSNQPQHF
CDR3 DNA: TGCAGTGCTAGCCAAAATAGCAATCAGCCCCAGCATTTT

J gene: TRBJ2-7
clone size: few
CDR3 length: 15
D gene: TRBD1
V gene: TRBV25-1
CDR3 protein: CASSELRGRTYEQYF
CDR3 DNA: TGTGCCAGCAGTGAATTGAGGGGGCGTACCTACGAGCAGTACTTC

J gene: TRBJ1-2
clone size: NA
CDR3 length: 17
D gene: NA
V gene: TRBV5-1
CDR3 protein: CASSLGSLSEGIYGYTF
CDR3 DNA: TGCGCCAGCAGCTTGGGTTCGCTAAGTGAGGGGATCTATGGCTACACCTTC

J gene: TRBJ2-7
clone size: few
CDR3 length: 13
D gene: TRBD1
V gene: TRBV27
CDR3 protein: CATTGTGIYEQYF
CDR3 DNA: TGTGCCACTACCGGGACAGGGATCTACGAGCAGTACTTC

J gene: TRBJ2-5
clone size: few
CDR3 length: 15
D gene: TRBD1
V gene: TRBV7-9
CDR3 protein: CASSIRQGSRETQYF
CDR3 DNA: TGTGCCAGCAGCATTAGACAGGGTAGTCGAGAGACCCAGTACTTC

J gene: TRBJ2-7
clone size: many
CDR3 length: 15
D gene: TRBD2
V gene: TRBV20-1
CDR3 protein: CSAQAGTSGPNEQYF
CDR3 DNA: TGCAGTGCTCAAGCAGGGACTAGCGGGCCCAACGAGCAGTACTTC

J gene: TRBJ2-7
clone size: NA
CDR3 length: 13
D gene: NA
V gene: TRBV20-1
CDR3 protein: CSARLSGTYEQYF
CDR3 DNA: TGCAGTGCTAGATTGTCAGGGACCTACGAGCAGTACTTC

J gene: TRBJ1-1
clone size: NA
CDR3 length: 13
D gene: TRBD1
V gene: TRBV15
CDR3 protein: CATSPGGHTEAFF
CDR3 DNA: TGTGCCACCTCACCAGGGGGGCATACTGAAGCTTTCTTT

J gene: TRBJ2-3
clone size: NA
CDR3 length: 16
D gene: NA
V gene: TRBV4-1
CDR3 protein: CASSPRGGNEAGTQYF
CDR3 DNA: TGCGCCAGCAGCCCCCGAGGCGGGAACGAGGCGGGTACGCAGTATTTT

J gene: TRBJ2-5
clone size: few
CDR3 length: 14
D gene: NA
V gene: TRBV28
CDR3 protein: CASSPVRGEETQYF
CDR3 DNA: TGTGCCAGCAGTCCAGTTAGGGGAGAAGAGACCCAGTACTTC

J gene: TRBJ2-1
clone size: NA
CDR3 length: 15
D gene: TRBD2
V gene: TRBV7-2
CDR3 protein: CASSLSGLAVNEQFF
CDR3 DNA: TGTGCCAGCAGCTTATCTGGACTAGCGGTCAATGAGCAGTTCTTC

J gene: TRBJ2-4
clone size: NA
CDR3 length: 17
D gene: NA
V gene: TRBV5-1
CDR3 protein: CASSLEGTTLAKNIQYF
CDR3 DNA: TGCGCCAGCAGCTTGGAGGGGACGACCCTAGCCAAAAACATTCAGTACTTC

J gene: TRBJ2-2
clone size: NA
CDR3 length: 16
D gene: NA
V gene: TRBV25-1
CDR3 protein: CASSESRFPYTGELFF
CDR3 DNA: TGTGCCAGCAGTGAATCGCGCTTCCCCTACACCGGGGAGCTGTTTTTT

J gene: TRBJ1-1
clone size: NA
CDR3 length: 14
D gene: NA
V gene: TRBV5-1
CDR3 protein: CASSRQPENTEAFF
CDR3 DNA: TGCGCCAGCAGCCGGCAGCCGGAGAACACTGAAGCTTTCTTT

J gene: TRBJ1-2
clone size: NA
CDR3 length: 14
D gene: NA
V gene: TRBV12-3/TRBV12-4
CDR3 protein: CASSLGRERYGYTF
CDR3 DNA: TGTGCCAGCAGTTTAGGCAGGGAAAGATATGGCTACACCTTC

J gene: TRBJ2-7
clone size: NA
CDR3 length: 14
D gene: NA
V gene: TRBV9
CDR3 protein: CASSVGTHSYEQYF
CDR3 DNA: TGTGCCAGCAGCGTGGGGACCCACTCCTACGAGCAGTACTTC

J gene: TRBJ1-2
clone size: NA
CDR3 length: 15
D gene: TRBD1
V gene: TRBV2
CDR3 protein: CASSERQGRNYGYTF
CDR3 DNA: TGTGCCAGCAGTGAAAGACAGGGACGGAACTATGGCTACACCTTC

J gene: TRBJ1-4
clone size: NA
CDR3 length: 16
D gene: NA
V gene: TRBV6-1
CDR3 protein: CASRTGTPGTNEKLFF
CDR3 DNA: TGTGCCAGCAGGACCGGGACGCCAGGAACTAATGAAAAACTGTTTTTT

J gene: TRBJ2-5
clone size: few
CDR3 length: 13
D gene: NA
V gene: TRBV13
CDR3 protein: CASSLDTLETQYF
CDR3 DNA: TGTGCCAGCAGCTTAGATACGTTGGAGACCCAGTACTTC

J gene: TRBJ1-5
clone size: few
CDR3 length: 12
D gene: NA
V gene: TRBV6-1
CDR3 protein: CASTLRAWPQHF
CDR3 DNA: TGTGCCAGCACTCTTAGGGCTTGGCCCCAGCATTTT

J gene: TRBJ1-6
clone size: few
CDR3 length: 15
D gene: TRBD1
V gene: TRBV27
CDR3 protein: CASRPTGTGSSPLHF
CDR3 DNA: TGTGCCAGCAGACCCACCGGGACAGGGTCCTCACCCCTCCACTTT

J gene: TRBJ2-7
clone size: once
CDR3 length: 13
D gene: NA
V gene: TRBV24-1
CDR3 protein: CATSENQGYEQYF
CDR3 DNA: TGTGCCACCAGTGAGAACCAGGGATACGAGCAGTACTTC

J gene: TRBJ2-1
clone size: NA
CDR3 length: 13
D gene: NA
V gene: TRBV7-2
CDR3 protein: CASSVTSRGEQFF
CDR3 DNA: TGTGCCAGCAGCGTAACTAGCAGAGGTGAGCAGTTCTTC

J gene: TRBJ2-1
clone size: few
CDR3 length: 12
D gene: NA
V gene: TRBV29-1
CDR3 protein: CSGRQGYNEQFF
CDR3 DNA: TGCAGCGGTAGACAAGGGTACAATGAGCAGTTCTTC

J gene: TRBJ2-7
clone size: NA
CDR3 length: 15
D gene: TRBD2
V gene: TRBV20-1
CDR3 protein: CSAVGEAGGRYEQYF
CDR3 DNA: TGCAGTGCTGTCGGGGAGGCGGGGGGCCGGTACGAGCAGTACTTC

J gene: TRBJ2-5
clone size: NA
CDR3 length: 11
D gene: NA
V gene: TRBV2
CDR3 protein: CASSDWETQYF
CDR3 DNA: TGTGCCAGCAGCGACTGGGAGACCCAGTACTTC

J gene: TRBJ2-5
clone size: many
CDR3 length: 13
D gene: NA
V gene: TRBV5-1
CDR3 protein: CASSSGSVETQYF
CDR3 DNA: TGCGCCAGCAGCTCCGGTAGTGTGGAGACCCAGTACTTC

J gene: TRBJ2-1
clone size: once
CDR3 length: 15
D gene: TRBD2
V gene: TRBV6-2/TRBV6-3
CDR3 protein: CASSYYSGRPNEQFF
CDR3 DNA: TGTGCCAGCAGTTACTATAGCGGGAGGCCCAATGAGCAGTTCTTC

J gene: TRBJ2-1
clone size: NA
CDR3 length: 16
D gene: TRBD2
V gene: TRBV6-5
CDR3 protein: CASSYTALAPYNEQFF
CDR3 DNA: TGTGCCAGCAGTTACACCGCACTAGCGCCCTACAATGAGCAGTTCTTC

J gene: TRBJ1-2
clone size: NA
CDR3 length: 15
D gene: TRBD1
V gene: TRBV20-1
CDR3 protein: CSAGGQGAPHYGYTF
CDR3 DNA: TGCAGTGCGGGAGGACAGGGGGCTCCGCACTATGGCTACACCTTC

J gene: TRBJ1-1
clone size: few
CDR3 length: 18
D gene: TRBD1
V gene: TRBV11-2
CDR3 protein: CASSLPRDRGIIVTEAFF
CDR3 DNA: TGTGCCAGCAGCTTGCCTCGGGACAGGGGGATCATCGTCACTGAAGCTTTCTTT

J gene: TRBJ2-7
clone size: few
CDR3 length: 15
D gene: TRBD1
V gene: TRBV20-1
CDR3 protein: CSARGGQGAYYEQYF
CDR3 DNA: TGCAGTGCTAGAGGGGGACAGGGGGCCTACTACGAGCAGTACTTC

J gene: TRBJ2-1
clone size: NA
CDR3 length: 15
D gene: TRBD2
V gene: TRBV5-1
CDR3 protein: CASSPGTSVRNEQFF
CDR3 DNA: TGCGCCAGCAGCCCCGGGACTAGTGTTAGGAATGAGCAGTTCTTC